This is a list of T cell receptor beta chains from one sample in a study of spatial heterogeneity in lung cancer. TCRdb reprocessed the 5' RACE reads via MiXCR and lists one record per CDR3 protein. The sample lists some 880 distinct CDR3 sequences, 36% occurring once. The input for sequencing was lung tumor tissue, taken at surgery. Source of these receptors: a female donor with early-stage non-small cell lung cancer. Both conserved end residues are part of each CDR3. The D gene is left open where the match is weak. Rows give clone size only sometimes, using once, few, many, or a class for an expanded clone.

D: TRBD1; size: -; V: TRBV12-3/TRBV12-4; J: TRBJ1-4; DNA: TGTGCCAGCAGACCTGGGACAGGGGATGAAAAACTGTTTTTT; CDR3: CASRPGTGDEKLFF
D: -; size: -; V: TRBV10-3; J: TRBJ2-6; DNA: TGTGCCACCACGAGGGGGGGAATCTCTGGGGCCAACGTCCTGACTTTC; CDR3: CATTRGGISGANVLTF
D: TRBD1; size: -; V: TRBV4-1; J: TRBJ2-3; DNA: TGCGCCAGCAGCCAAGAGACAGGGGCTTATACGCAGTATTTT; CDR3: CASSQETGAYTQYF
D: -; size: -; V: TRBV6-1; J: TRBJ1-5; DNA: TGTGCCAGCACGTCGGTTACCTATAGCAATCAGCCCCAGCATTTT; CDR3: CASTSVTYSNQPQHF
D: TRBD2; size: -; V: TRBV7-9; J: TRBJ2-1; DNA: TGTGCCAGCAGGTGGACTAGCGGGAATTCCTACAATGAGCAGTTCTTC; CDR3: CASRWTSGNSYNEQFF
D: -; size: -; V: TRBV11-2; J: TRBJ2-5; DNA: TGTGCCAGCAGCCCACAGGGTGCAGAGACCCAGTACTTC; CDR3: CASSPQGAETQYF
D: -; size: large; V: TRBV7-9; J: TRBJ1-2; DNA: TGTGCCAGCAGCCGACCCTCCCGACAGAGCTATCACTCCGTCAACTATGGCTACACCTTC; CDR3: CASSRPSRQSYHSVNYGYTF
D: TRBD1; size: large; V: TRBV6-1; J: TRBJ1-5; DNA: TGTGCCAGCAGTGAAGTCGCAGGGGGAATTCAGCCCCAGCATTTT; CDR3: CASSEVAGGIQPQHF
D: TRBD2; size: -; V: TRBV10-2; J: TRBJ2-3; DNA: TGCGCCAGCAGTCTGACGGGGGGAGCAGATACGCAGTATTTT; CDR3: CASSLTGGADTQYF
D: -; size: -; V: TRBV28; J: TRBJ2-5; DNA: TGTGCCAGCAGTTTGGGCGCGGGATGGGCGCAGACCCAGTACTTC; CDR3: CASSLGAGWAQTQYF
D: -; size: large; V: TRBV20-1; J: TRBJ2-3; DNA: TGCAGTGCTAGACAGGGGGATACGCAGTATTTT; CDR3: CSARQGDTQYF
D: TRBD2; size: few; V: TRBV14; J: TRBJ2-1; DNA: TGTGCCAGCAGCCAAGGACTAGCGGGCGGCTACAATGAGCAGTTCTTC; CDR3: CASSQGLAGGYNEQFF
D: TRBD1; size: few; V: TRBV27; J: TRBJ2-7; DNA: TGTGCCAGCAGTAGGGGGCCGGTCTCCTACGAGCAGTACTTC; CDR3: CASSRGPVSYEQYF
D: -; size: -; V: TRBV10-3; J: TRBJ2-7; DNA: TGTGCCATCAGTGACGGGAACTACGAGCAGTACTTC; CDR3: CAISDGNYEQYF
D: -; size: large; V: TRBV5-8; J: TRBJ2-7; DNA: TGTGCCAGCAGCCCGGAGTCAGGGAATCCCTACGAGCAGTACTTC; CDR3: CASSPESGNPYEQYF